This T cell receptor beta chain was captured by sequencing in a study of cytomegalovirus exposure and HLA in healthy donors. This PCR relied on a set of 60 Vbeta primers and 13 Jbeta primers. Sequencing was performed with immunoSEQ multiplex PCR; in TCRdb, only in-frame clones are kept and a portion is missing. The sample comprises just over 65,000 clones, approximately 75% of which are singletons, and roughly 6.8% rests with the top ten. The CDR3 covers 15 residues. Germline assignment: CDR1 MNHEY and CDR2 SMNVEV (reference sequence). V shed 5 bases and J shed 7 bases, with 18 bases lying between them. Study observations and caveats: Per a later analysis, HLA-associated TCR beta chains showed more clonal expansion than other, equally common TCR beta chains.

In regard to this clone: Its antigen is currently unknown.

The origin of this receptor is a human donor in good health. The sequenced sample consisted of PBMCs. This chain uses TRBV27 with TRBJ2-1; D gene uncertain. DNA of the CDR3: TGTGCCAGCAGTACGTACGACACGAGTTTGAATGAGCAGTTCTTC. This sequence encodes CASSTYDTSLNEQFF.